This TCR beta chain was captured by sequencing in a study of blood T cell repertoires in COVID-19. Study at large: Collection of acute and convalescent COVID-19 samples took place in the United States, Italy and Spain.

The CDR3 totals 13 residues. J was trimmed by 8 bases and V by 9 bases; bases with no gene match: 8. CDR1 and CDR2 (germline): LNHDA, SQIVND (reference sequence). TCRdb keeps only in-frame clones here, not all; method: immunoSEQ multiplex PCR. The table shows 150,000 to 200,000 clones, with over 90% occurring only once. The sequenced material came from peripheral blood. The receptor was isolated from a woman aged 55-69 years with COVID-19, enrolled during active disease. The rearrangement links TRBV19 to TRBJ2-1; 9 bases are a match to TRBD1. CDR3 in amino acids: CASQDRGGDEQFF. The CDR3 coding sequence is TGTGCCAGCCAGGACAGGGGTGGCGATGAGCAGTTCTTC. The whole variable domain, filled in from reference TRBV19 and TRBJ2-1, reads DGGITQSPKYLFRKEGQNVTLSCEQNLNHDAMYWYRQDPGQGLRLIYYSQIVNDFQKGDIAEGYSVSREKKESFPLTVTSAQKNPTAFYLCASQDRGGDEQFFGPGTRLTVL.